The 9 T cell receptor beta chains listed next were all sequenced from one sample in a study of beta chain features in type 1 diabetes. Study results and caveats: Patients with Type 1 diabetes showed moderately but significantly shorter TCRB CDR3s in all four CD4+ subsets.

What these receptors recognize is not known. All of the isolated RNA was reverse transcribed, so expressed TCRB transcripts were sequenced. Method: immunoSEQ multiplex PCR; TCRdb's copy keeps in-frame clones and lacks some. Among roughly 240,000 clones listed, roughly 24% were seen once. Sequenced sample: naive CD4+ T cells from blood. All receptors derive from a woman aged 25 to 39 with type 1 diabetes.

This sequence joins TRBV4-2 and TRBJ1-4; no clear D gene. Germline V gene data show CDR1 as LGHNA and CDR2 as YNFKEQ. Deletions cut 1 base from V and 8 bases from J, with 17 bases between. The CDR3 extends over 16 amino acids. CDR3 residues: CASSQGWTAAGEKLFF. The CDR3 coding sequence is TGTGCCAGCAGCCAAGGTTGGACTGCGGCGGGGGAAAAACTGTTTTTT.

The rearrangement uses TRBV28 and TRBJ1-1; TRBD1 matches 9 bases. The V segment lost 2 bases and the J segment 5 bases; nucleotides outside the gene matches: 6. The CDR3 is 15 amino acids. Germline V gene sequence: CDR1 MDHEN, CDR2 SYDVKM. Here the CDR3 reads CASSLGGTGSTEAFF. Written as DNA, the CDR3 is TGTGCCAGCAGTTTAGGGGGGACAGGGAGTACTGAAGCTTTCTTT. Based on the CDR3 plus reference TRBV28 and TRBJ1-1, the full variable domain is DVKVTQSSRYLVKRTGEKVFLECVQDMDHENMFWYRQDPGLGLRLIYFSYDVKMKEKGDIPEGYSVSREKKERFSLILESASTNQTSMYLCASSLGGTGSTEAFFGQGTRLTVV.

This clone was observed a few times. The V call is TRBV30, the J call TRBJ2-5; TRBD2 might be the D (7 bases). Germline values: CDR1 GTSNPN, CDR2 SVGIG (reference sequence). V lost 4 bases and J 4 bases, leaving 13 bases between the germline ends. This CDR3 is built from 13 residues. The CDR3 DNA sequence: TGTGCCTGGACTAGCGGAGGGGGAGAGACCCAGTACTTC. It is translated as CAWTSGGGETQYF.

The V call is TRBV4-1, the J call TRBJ2-3; 13 nucleotides line up with TRBD2. The CDR3 spans 15 residues. V was pared by 4 bases and J by 5 bases, with 3 bases of the junction left unmatched. CDR1 is MGHRA, CDR2 YSYEKL, per germline. CDR3 loop: CASSPGLAGVDTQYF. As DNA, the CDR3 is TGCGCCAGCAGCCCTGGACTAGCGGGAGTAGATACGCAGTATTTT.

This clone came up once. This chain uses TRBV27 with TRBJ2-7, with 7 bases fitting TRBD1. CDR3 size: 13 residues. The germline V gene has CDR1 MNHEY and CDR2 SMNVEV (reference sequence). V was clipped by 6 bases and J by 3 bases; unmatched bases: 5. The CDR3 bases are TGTGCCAGCAGAGACAGGGAGATCTACGAGCAGTACTTC. The encoded protein is CASRDREIYEQYF.

The genes are TRBV29-1 and TRBJ1-1, with D hard to call. The CDR3 consists of 11 residues. Germline CDR1 and CDR2: SQVTM and ANQGSEA. V was shortened by 4 bases and J by 0 bases, with 3 bases between the two germline ends. CDR3 nucleotides: TGCAGCGTTGCAGTGAACACTGAAGCTTTCTTT. Its translation: CSVAVNTEAFF.

The chain carries TRBV29-1 and TRBJ1-1; possibly TRBD1 for D (6 bases). CDR3 length: 13 residues. V lost 3 bases to trimming and J lost 3 bases, with 11 bases between them. The germline V gene has CDR1 SQVTM and CDR2 ANQGSEA. CDR3 bases: TGCAGCGTTGAGAGGACAGAATACACTGAAGCTTTCTTT. This codes for CSVERTEYTEAFF. Variable domain in full (rest from reference TRBV29-1 and TRBJ1-1): SAVISQKPSRDICQRGTSLTIQCQVDSQVTMMFWYRQQPGQSLTLIATANQGSEATYESGFVIDKFPISRPNLTFSTLTVSNMSPEDSSIYLCSVERTEYTEAFFGQGTRLTVV.

The genes are TRBV6-6 and TRBJ2-6; 8 nucleotides agree with TRBD1. CDR3 length equals 16 residues. CDR1 is MNHNY, CDR2 SVGAGI, per germline (reference sequence). Trimming at V came to 8 bases and at J to 5 bases, leaving 11 bases not matched to a gene. The chain's CDR3 is CASAGSGGGWANVLTF. In DNA, the CDR3 is TGTGCCAGCGCGGGGTCAGGGGGCGGGTGGGCCAACGTCCTGACTTTC.

A few counts support this clone. The J gene is TRBJ2-7, the V gene TRBV30; D may be TRBD2 (6 bases). The germline V and J ends were trimmed by 1 base and 2 bases, with 9 bases remaining between them. Germline V gene sequence: CDR1 GTSNPN, CDR2 SVGIG (reference sequence). CDR3 size: 13 residues. The CDR3 DNA follows: TGTGCCTGGAGTGGACGGGGGACCTACGAGCAGTACTTC. It codes for CAWSGRGTYEQYF.